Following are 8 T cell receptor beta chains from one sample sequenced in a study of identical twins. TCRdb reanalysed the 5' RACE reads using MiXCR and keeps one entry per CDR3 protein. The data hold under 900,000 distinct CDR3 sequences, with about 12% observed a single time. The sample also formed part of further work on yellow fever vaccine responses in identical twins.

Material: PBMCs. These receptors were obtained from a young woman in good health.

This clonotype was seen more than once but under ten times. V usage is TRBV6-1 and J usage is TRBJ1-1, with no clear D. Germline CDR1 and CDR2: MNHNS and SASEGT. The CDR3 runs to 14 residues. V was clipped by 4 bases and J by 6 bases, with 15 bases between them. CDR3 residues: CASSADSLVAEAFF. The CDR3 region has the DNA TGTGCCAGCAGTGCCGATAGTTTGGTGGCTGAAGCTTTCTTT.

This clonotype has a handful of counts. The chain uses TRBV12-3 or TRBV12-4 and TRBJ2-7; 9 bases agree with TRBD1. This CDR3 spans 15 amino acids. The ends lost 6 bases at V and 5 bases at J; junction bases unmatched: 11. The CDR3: CASSPPRTGENEQYF. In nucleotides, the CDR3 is TGTGCCAGCAGCCCCCCTAGGACAGGGGAGAACGAGCAGTACTTC.

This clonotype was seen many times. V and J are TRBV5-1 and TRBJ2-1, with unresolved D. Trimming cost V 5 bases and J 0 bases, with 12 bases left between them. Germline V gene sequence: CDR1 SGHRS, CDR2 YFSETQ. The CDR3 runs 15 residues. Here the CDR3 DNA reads TGCGCCAGCAGTCAGACATGGAGCTCCTACAATGAGCAGTTCTTC. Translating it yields CASSQTWSSYNEQFF.

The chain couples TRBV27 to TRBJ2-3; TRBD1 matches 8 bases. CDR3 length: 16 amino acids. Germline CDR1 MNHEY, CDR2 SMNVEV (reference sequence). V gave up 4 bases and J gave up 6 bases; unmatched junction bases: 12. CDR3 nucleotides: TGTGCCAGCAGTTCACTGGGACAGGCCCGGGTGGATACGCAGTATTTT. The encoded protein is CASSSLGQARVDTQYF.

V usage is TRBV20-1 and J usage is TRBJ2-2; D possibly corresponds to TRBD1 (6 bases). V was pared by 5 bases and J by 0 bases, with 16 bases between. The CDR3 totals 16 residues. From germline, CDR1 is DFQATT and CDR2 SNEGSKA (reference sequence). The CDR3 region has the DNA TGCAGTGCTCGCCAACCGGGACAATCGAACACCGGGGAGCTGTTTTTT. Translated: CSARQPGQSNTGELFF.

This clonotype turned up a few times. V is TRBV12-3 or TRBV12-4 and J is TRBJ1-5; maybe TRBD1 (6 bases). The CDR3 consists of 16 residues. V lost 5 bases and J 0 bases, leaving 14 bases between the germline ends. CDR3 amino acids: CASSPQGKNSNQPQHF. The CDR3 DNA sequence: TGTGCCAGCAGTCCTCAGGGGAAAAATAGCAATCAGCCCCAGCATTTT.

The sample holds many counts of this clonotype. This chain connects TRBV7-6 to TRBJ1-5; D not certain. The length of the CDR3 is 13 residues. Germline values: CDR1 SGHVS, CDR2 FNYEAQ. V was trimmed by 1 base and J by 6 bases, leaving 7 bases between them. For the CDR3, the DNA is TGTGCCAGCAGCTTAGATGGCTTTCAGCCCCAGCATTTT. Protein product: CASSLDGFQPQHF.

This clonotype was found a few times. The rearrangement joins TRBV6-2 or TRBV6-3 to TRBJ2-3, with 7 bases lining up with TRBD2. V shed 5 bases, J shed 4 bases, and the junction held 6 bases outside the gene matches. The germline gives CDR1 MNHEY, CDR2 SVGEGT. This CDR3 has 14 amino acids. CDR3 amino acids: CASSSASGADTQYF. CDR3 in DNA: TGTGCCAGCAGTAGTGCTAGCGGAGCAGATACGCAGTATTTT.